The sequence of this T cell receptor beta chain was determined in a study of identical twins (dated by TCRdb to 2016 to 2018). Concerning the study at large: The study deep-sequenced TCR alpha and beta repertoires from monozygotic twins, unrelated adults of various ages and cord blood to test whether fetal clonotypes persist. To rule out contamination, the twin experiments were replicated at different times with different library preparation protocols.

Only healthy Caucasian donors were included. Three pairs of female monozygotic twins, all aged roughly 18 to 29 years, were included in the twin cohort. Positive isolation kits from Invitrogen were used to isolate the CD4+ and CD8+ T cell populations. Remarks on this clonotype: The antigen this receptor binds is unknown. Base qualities are missing; no much larger clone stands one base away.

In the germline V gene, CDR1 corresponds to MDHEN and CDR2 to SYDVKM. V gives up 6 bases and J gives up 6 bases, and the segment between their germline ends measures 12 bases. The cysteine opens and the phenylalanine closes a CDR3 of 13 amino acids. The retained sequence is limited to the CDR3, 39 bases, with the frame set at the first base. The method behind the library was 5' RACE. Sequencing was performed on an Illumina HiSeq 2000. Template switching introduced a universal primer binding site; the final cDNA contained a unique molecular identifier, enabling accurate counting of TCR cDNA molecules. Specific primers in the conserved constant-segment region were used to synthesize first-strand cDNA for the TCR alpha and beta chains. To control for contamination, every cDNA library carried two barcodes: a SMART-Mk sample barcode plus Illumina barcodes. TruSeq adapter sequences, together with Illumina sample barcodes, were added in two successive PCR steps. The TCR alpha and beta cDNA libraries were sequenced on the Illumina HiSeq platform using custom primers. From the authors' description of their analysis: Unique molecular identifiers were extracted from raw reads with MiGEC, and CDR3 positions were determined with MiXCR. Recombination models were inferred per individual with the repgenHMM and IGoR tools using an EM algorithm. The analysis of shared clonotypes was done with the tcR package in R, with sharing normalized by the product of cloneset sizes. To study raw recombination without the effects of thymic and clonal selection, out-of-frame nonproductive sequences were analyzed. TCRdb took the public reads, trimmed them with fastp at Q25, ran MiXCR for clone calling and kept in-frame beta chains. Identical CDR3 protein sequences are pooled into one entry, listed with their most common genes and DNA. TCRdb's processing, not the authors' own work, is the source of the V and J calls. The sample table lists about 550,000 distinct CDR3 sequences, around 20% of them with a count of one. The ten largest clonotypes hold more than 0.4% of the sample.

The research as a whole found: In beta out-of-frame sequences, excess twin sharing was weaker, because having fewer shared sequences lowered the signal-to-noise ratio. Because the same donors could not be followed over many years, conclusions were based on cross-sectional statistical analysis. Compared with coincidental sharing between unrelated individuals, out-of-frame TCR alpha sequences shared between twins had an excess of sequences with low generation probability. In monozygotic twins, recombination models systematically underestimated out-of-frame TCR alpha sharing, but the models matched the sharing seen between unrelated individuals. Zero-insertion analyses could be partly confounded by invariant T cells such as MAIT and iNKT, though diverse VJ usage argued against such confounding for most clonotypes. Abundant cord blood beta clonotypes carried fewer insertions; young adult naive repertoires showed a weaker similar trend, while memory repertoires showed none.

These same data were also listed under a study on yellow fever vaccine responses in identical twins. Taken from the second paper: The T cell response to vaccination in identical twins was reported by the authors to appear partly convergent and partly personalized. Focusing on identical twins, the study followed the T cell clones that responded to the vaccine, and did so with precision.

Sequencing used CD4+ T cells sorted from blood. The TCR originated in a woman aged 18-30 years in good health. The rearrangement combines TRBV28 with TRBJ2-1; a weak D assignment points to TRBD2 (5 bases agree). For the CDR3, the sequence is CASSHAGGNEQFF. The base sequence is TGTGCCAGCAGCCACGCCGGAGGCAATGAGCAGTTCTTC.